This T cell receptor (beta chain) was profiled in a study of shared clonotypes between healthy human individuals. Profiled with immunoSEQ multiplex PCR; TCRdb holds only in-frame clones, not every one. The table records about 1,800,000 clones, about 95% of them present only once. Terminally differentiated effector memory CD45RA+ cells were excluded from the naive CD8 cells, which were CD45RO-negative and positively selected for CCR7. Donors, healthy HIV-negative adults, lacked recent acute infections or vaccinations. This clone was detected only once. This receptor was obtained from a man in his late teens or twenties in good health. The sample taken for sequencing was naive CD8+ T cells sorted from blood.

The chain's CDR3 is CASSPGLAWSEQFF. The CDR3 region has the DNA TGTGCCAGCAGTCCGGGACTAGCATGGAGTGAGCAGTTCTTC. This chain connects TRBV2 to TRBJ2-1, with 9 bases identical to TRBD2. The germline gives CDR1 SNHLY, CDR2 FYNNEI. V shed 5 bases, J shed 9 bases, and the junction held 8 bases outside the gene matches. CDR3 size: 14 residues.